A selection of T cell receptor beta chains follows, all from one sample in a study of T cell repertoires in cytomegalovirus infection. A single record per CDR3 protein comes from TCRdb applying MiXCR to the reads. The sample contains more than 400,000 distinct CDR3 sequences, about 25% of which appear only once. The sequenced sample consisted of PBMCs. All receptors derive from a human donor in good health (CMV status not recorded). Some clones in this sample may be carry-over from other donors' samples. Both conserved end residues are part of each CDR3. D genes are given only for firm matches. Clone size is stated in some rows and not others, as once, few, many or a class when expanded.

D	J	size	V	CDR3	DNA
-	TRBJ1-5	-	TRBV28	CASSRLLSNQPQHF	TGTGCCAGCAGCCGGCTCTTGAGCAATCAGCCCCAGCATTTT
-	TRBJ2-7	many	TRBV7-2	CASSSSLEALYEQYF	TGTGCCAGCAGTAGCTCCCTAGAGGCGCTTTACGAGCAGTACTTC
TRBD2	TRBJ2-1	-	TRBV12-3/TRBV12-4	CASSRLAGDRNEQFF	TGTGCCAGCAGTCGACTAGCGGGAGACAGGAATGAGCAGTTCTTC
TRBD1	TRBJ1-4	-	TRBV12-5	CASGSGQGGEKLFF	TGTGCTAGTGGTTCCGGACAGGGTGGTGAAAAACTGTTTTTT
TRBD1	TRBJ2-7	few	TRBV7-9	CASGDRDSYEQYF	TGTGCAAGCGGGGACAGGGATTCGTACGAGCAGTACTTC
TRBD1	TRBJ1-2	many	TRBV28	CASIPFNEFRGTYGYTF	TGTGCCAGCATTCCATTTAACGAGTTCAGGGGGACCTATGGCTACACCTTC
TRBD2	TRBJ2-7	few	TRBV5-1	CASSPRGSSGRFEQYF	TGCGCCAGCAGCCCCCGCGGGTCCAGCGGGAGATTCGAGCAGTACTTC
-	TRBJ2-5	-	TRBV6-2/TRBV6-3	CASSLGSLLGRRQTQYF	TGTGCCAGCAGCCTGGGGTCTCTTCTGGGGAGAAGACAGACCCAGTACTTC
-	TRBJ2-4	many	TRBV6-2/TRBV6-3	CASSYSSGRSRDIQYF	TGTGCCAGCAGTTACTCGAGCGGCCGCTCCCGTGACATTCAGTACTTC
-	TRBJ2-7	many	TRBV7-3	CASSLFSGGDYEQYF	TGTGCCAGCAGCTTATTCTCCGGCGGCGACTACGAGCAGTACTTC
-	TRBJ1-1	many	TRBV19	CASSIMGSPTEKAFF	TGTGCCAGTAGTATAATGGGGTCTCCGACCGAGAAAGCTTTCTTT
TRBD1	TRBJ1-4	-	TRBV4-1	CASSPGDRDHEKLFF	TGCGCCAGCAGCCCGGGGGACAGGGACCATGAAAAACTGTTTTTT
-	TRBJ2-1	-	TRBV28	CASSHSGSYNEQFF	TGTGCCAGCAGTCACTCGGGCTCCTACAATGAGCAGTTCTTC
TRBD2	TRBJ2-1	few	TRBV27	CASTSVLAGVHEQFF	TGTGCCAGCACCTCCGTATTAGCGGGAGTCCATGAGCAGTTCTTC
-	TRBJ2-4	-	TRBV20-1	CSARPGQLAKNIQYF	TGCAGTGCTAGACCGGGACAACTAGCCAAAAACATTCAGTACTTC
-	TRBJ2-1	-	TRBV20-1	CTYWYISEQFF	TGCACCTATTGGTACATTAGTGAGCAGTTCTTC
-	TRBJ2-7	-	TRBV6-5	CASSPDSHEQYF	TGTGCCAGCAGTCCGGACTCTCACGAGCAGTACTTC
-	TRBJ1-6	-	TRBV2	CASSVRAGNSPLHF	TGTGCCAGCAGTGTCCGGGCTGGCAATTCACCCCTCCACTTT